The entry that follows covers one TCR beta chain sequence. Its antigen is unknown. CDR3 length: 16 amino acids. Germline CDR1 ENHRY, CDR2 SYGVKD. The junction had 8 bases not matched to a gene; V was cut back by 6 bases and J by 3 bases. These data belong to a study of shared clonotypes between healthy human individuals. Study outcomes and limitations: The sharing of 4% to 5.5% of naive CD4 clonotypes was seen across a few donors.

Generated by immunoSEQ multiplex PCR, the TCRdb table keeps only in-frame clones and is missing some. The table lists about 2.3 million clones, less than 95% of them singletons. The source of this sequence is a man aged 18 to 29 in good health. Some clones in this sample may be carry-over from other donors' samples. Material: naive CD4+ T cells from PBMCs. Subset defined: CD45RA+ positively selected. The rearrangement uses TRBV10-3 and TRBJ2-3, with 11 bases identical to TRBD2. CDR3 residues: CAISQLAGAWTDTQYF. The CDR3 DNA sequence: TGTGCCATCAGCCAACTAGCGGGAGCCTGGACAGATACGCAGTATTTT.